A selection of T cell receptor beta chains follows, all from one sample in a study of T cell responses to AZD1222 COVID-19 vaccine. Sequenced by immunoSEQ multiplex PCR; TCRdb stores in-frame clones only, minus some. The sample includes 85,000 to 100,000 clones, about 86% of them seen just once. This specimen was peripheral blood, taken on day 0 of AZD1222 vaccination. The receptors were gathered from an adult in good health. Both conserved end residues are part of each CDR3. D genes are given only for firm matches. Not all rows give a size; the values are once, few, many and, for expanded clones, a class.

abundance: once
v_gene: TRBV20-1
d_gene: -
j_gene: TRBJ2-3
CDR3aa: CSANGRDTQYF
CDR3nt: TGCAGTGCTAACGGGAGAGATACGCAGTATTTT

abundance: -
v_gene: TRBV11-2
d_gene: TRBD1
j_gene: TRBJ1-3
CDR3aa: CASSPKTGDGNTIYF
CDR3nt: TGTGCCAGCAGCCCCAAAACAGGGGACGGAAACACCATATATTTT

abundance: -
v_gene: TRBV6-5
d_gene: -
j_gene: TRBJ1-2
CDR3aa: CASSYTRVQGKGYTF
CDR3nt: TGTGCCAGCAGTTACACGAGGGTGCAGGGAAAGGGCTACACCTTC

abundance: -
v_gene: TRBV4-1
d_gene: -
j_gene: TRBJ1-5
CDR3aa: CASSQELPIDGSNQPQHF
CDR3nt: TGCGCCAGCAGCCAAGAACTCCCTATTGACGGTAGCAATCAGCCCCAGCATTTT

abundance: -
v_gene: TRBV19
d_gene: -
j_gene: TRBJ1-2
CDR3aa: CASTKPQGEGNYGYTF
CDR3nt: TGTGCCAGTACCAAGCCGCAGGGAGAGGGTAACTATGGCTACACCTTC

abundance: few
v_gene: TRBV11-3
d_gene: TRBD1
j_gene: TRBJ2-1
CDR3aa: CASSSTGIEFF
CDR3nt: TGTGCCAGCAGCTCGACAGGGATCGAATTCTTC

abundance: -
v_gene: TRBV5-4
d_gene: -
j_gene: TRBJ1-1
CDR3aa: CASSLGQADEAFF
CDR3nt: TGTGCCAGCAGCTTGGGACAGGCGGATGAAGCTTTCTTT

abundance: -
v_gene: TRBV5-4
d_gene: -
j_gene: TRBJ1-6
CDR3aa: CASSPGTSYSYNSPLHF
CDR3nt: TGTGCCAGCAGCCCTGGGACTTCCTACTCCTATAATTCACCCCTCCACTTT

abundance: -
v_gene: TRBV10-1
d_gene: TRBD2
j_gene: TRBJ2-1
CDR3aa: CASSPSGGPYEQFF
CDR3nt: TGCGCCAGCAGTCCTAGCGGGGGGCCCTATGAGCAGTTCTTC

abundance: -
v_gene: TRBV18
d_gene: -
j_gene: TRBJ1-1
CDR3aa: CASSQRARSQAEAFF
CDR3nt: TGTGCCAGCTCACAGAGAGCTCGGAGTCAGGCTGAAGCTTTCTTT

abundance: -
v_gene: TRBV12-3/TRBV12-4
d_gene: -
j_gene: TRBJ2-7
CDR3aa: CASSFFGAYEQYF
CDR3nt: TGTGCCAGCAGCTTCTTTGGGGCCTACGAGCAGTACTTC

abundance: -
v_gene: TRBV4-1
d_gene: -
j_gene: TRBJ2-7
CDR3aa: CASSYRDGEYEQYF
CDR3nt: TGCGCCAGCAGCTACCGGGACGGAGAATACGAGCAGTACTTC

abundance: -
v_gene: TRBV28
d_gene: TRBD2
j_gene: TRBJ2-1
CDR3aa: CASGGGGSYNEQFF
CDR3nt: TGTGCCAGCGGGGGGGGTGGCTCCTACAATGAGCAGTTCTTC

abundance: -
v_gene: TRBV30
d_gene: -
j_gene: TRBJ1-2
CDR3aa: CAWSPPGKGYTF
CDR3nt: TGTGCCTGGAGTCCCCCGGGAAAGGGCTACACCTTC

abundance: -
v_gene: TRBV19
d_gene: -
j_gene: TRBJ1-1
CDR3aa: CASSIINRDTEAFF
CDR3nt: TGTGCCAGTAGTATAATAAACAGGGACACTGAAGCTTTCTTT

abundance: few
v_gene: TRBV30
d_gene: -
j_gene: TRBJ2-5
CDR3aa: CAWNRELQETQYF
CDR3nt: TGTGCCTGGAACAGGGAATTACAAGAGACCCAGTACTTC

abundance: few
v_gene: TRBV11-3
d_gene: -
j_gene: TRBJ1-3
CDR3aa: CASSLGEGNTIYF
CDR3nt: TGTGCCAGCAGCTTAGGCGAAGGAAACACCATATATTTT

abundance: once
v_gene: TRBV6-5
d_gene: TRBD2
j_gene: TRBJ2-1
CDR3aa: CASSWTSGRNEQFF
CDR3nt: TGTGCCAGCAGTTGGACTAGCGGGAGGAATGAGCAGTTCTTC

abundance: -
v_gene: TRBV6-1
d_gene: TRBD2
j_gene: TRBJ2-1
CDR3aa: CASSETSGGSNEQFF
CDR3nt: TGTGCCAGCAGTGAAACTAGCGGGGGGTCCAATGAGCAGTTCTTC

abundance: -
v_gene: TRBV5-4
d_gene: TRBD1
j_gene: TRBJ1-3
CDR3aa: CALGTGTSSGNTIYF
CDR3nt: TGTGCCCTCGGGACAGGGACTTCTTCTGGAAACACCATATATTTT

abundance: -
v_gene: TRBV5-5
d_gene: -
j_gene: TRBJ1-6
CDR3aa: CASSLNRQAASSYNSPLHF
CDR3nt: TGTGCCAGCAGCCTCAATCGACAGGCCGCGAGCTCCTATAATTCACCCCTCCACTTT

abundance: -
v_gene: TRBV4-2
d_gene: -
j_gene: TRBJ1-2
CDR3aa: CASSQDGGANYGYTF
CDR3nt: TGTGCCAGCAGCCAAGACGGGGGCGCTAACTATGGCTACACCTTC

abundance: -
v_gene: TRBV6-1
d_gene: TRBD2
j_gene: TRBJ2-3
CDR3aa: CASSGARRGASDTQYF
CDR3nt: TGTGCCAGCAGTGGGGCTAGGCGGGGGGCATCAGATACGCAGTATTTT

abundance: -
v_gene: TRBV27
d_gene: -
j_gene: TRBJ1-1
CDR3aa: CASSLEPNTEAFF
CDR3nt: TGTGCCAGCAGTTTAGAACCGAACACTGAAGCTTTCTTT

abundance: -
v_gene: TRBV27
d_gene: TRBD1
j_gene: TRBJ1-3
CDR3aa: CASRKQGAGNTIYF
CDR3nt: TGTGCCAGCAGGAAACAGGGGGCAGGAAACACCATATATTTT

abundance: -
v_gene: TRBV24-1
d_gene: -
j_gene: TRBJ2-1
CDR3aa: CATSERTNNEQFF
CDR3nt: TGTGCCACCAGTGAGCGGACTAACAATGAGCAGTTCTTC

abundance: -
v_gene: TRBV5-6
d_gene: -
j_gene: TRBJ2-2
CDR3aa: CASSLVRRGYTGELFF
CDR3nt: TGTGCCAGCAGCTTGGTTCGGCGGGGATACACCGGGGAGCTGTTTTTT

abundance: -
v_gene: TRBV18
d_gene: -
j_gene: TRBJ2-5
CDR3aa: CASSPRVGQETQYF
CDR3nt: TGTGCCAGCTCACCACGGGTGGGGCAAGAGACCCAGTACTTC

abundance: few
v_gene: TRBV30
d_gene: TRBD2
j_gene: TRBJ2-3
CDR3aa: CAWGGLAGDDTQYF
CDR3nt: TGTGCCTGGGGGGGACTAGCGGGAGACGATACGCAGTATTTT

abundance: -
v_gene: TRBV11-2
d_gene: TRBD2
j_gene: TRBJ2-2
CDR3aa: CASSFNLAGGPTGELFF
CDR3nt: TGTGCCAGCAGCTTTAACCTAGCGGGAGGGCCCACCGGGGAGCTGTTTTTT

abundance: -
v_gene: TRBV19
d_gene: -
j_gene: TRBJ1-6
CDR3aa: CASSPGVLNSPLHF
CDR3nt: TGTGCCAGTAGTCCAGGGGTCCTTAATTCACCCCTCCACTTT

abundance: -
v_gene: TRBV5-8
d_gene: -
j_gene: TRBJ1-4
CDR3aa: CASSQEGGRQRTNEKLFF
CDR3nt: TGTGCCAGCAGCCAGGAAGGAGGCCGCCAAAGAACTAATGAAAAACTGTTTTTT

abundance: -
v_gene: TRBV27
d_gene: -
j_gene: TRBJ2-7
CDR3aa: CASSFGPSSGTPYFYEQYF
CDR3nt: TGTGCCAGCAGTTTTGGCCCCTCCTCCGGGACTCCTTACTTCTACGAGCAGTACTTC

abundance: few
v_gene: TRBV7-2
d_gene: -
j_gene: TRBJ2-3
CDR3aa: CASSRSTDTQYF
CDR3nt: TGTGCCAGCAGCAGAAGCACAGATACGCAGTATTTT

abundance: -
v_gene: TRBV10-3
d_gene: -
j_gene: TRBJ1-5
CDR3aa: CAISESDQPQHF
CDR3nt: TGTGCCATCAGTGAGTCCGATCAGCCCCAGCATTTT

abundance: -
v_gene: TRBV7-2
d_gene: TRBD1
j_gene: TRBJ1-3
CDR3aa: CASSFSPTGGSGNTIYF
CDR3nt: TGTGCCAGCAGCTTCTCCCCGACAGGGGGCTCTGGAAACACCATATATTTT

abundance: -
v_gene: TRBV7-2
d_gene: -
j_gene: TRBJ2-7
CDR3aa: CASSPSGPIYEQYF
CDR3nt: TGTGCCAGCAGCCCCTCTGGACCGATTTACGAGCAGTACTTC

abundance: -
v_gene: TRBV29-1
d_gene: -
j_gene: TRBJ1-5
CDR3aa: CSVGENSNQPQHF
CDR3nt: TGCAGCGTTGGGGAAAATAGCAATCAGCCCCAGCATTTT

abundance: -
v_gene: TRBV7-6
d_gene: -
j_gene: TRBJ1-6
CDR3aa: CASSQEVKNSPLHF
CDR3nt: TGTGCCAGCAGCCAAGAAGTCAAGAATTCACCCCTCCACTTT

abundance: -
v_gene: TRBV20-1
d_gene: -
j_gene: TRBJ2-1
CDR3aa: CSASQYNEQFF
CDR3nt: TGCAGTGCTAGCCAGTACAATGAGCAGTTCTTC

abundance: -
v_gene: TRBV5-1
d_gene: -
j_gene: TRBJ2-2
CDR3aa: CASSLSGSGTGELFF
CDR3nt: TGCGCCAGCAGCTTGTCGGGGTCGGGCACCGGGGAGCTGTTTTTT

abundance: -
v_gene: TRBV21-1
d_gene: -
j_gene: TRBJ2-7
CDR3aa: CASSKDAYEQYF
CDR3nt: TGTGCCAGCAGCAAGGATGCCTACGAGCAGTACTTC

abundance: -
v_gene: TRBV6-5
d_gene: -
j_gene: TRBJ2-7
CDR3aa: CASSYARGQSSYEQYF
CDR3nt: TGTGCCAGCAGTTACGCCCGGGGCCAGTCTTCTTACGAGCAGTACTTC

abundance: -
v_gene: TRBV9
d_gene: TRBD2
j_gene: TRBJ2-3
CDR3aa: CASSVGGGRNTDTQYF
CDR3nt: TGTGCCAGCAGCGTAGGCGGCGGGAGAAACACAGATACGCAGTATTTT

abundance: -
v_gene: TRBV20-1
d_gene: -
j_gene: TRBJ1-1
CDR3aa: CSASGLMNTEAFF
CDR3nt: TGCAGTGCTAGTGGCCTCATGAACACTGAAGCTTTCTTT

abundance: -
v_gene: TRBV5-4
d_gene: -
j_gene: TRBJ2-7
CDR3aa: CASSQSTEQQYF
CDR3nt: TGTGCCAGCAGCCAAAGCACAGAACAGCAGTACTTC

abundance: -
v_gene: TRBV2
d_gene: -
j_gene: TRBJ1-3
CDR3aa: CASRKGLLGGNTIYF
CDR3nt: TGTGCCAGCAGAAAGGGCCTCCTAGGAGGAAACACCATATATTTT

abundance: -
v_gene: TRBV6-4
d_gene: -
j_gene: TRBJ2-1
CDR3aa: CASSEQGAGSGIPEQFF
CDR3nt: TGTGCCAGCAGTGAACAGGGGGCGGGTAGCGGGATACCTGAGCAGTTCTTC

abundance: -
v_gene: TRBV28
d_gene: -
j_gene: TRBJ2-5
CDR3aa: CASSLRTAQYF
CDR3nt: TGTGCCAGCAGTTTAAGGACGGCCCAGTACTTC